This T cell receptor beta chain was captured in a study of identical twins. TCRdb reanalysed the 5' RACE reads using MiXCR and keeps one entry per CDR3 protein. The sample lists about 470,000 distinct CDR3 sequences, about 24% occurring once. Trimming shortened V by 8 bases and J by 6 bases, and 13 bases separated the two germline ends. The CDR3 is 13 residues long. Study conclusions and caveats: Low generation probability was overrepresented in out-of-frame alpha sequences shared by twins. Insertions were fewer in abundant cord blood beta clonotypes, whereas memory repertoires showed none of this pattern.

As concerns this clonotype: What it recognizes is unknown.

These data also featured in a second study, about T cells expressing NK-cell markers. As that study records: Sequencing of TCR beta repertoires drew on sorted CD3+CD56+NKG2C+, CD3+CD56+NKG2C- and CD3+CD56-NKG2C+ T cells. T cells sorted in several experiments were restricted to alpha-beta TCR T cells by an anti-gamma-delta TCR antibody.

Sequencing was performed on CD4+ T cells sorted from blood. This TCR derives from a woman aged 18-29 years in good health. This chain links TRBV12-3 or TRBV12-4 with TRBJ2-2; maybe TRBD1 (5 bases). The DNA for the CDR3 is TGTGCCAGCCAGGGCCGATTTGCCGGGGAGCTGTTTTTT. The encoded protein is CASQGRFAGELFF.